This is a list of T cell receptor beta chains from one sample in a study of glioma-infiltrating T cells after dendritic cell vaccination. The data were produced by immunoSEQ multiplex PCR, yet TCRdb's version contains in-frame clones alone and is incomplete. The table lists approximately 93,000 clones, 85% of them singletons. This specimen was blood, taken after dendritic cell vaccination. The receptors derive from a human donor with glioblastoma. The CDR3 runs from the conserved cysteine through the conserved F or W. D genes are given only for firm matches. Rows give clone size only sometimes, using once, few, many, or a class for an expanded clone.

j_call: TRBJ1-3
d_call: -
clone_size: -
v_call: TRBV9
cdr3_aa: CASSVAGSSSGNTIYF
cdr3_nt: TGTGCCAGCAGCGTAGCGGGGTCCTCCTCTGGAAACACCATATATTTT

j_call: TRBJ1-2
d_call: -
clone_size: -
v_call: TRBV9
cdr3_aa: CAGGCRVSCGYTF
cdr3_nt: TGTGCCGGGGGGTGCAGAGTCTCTTGTGGCTACACCTTC

j_call: TRBJ1-2
d_call: -
clone_size: -
v_call: TRBV27
cdr3_aa: CASSQGPLTGYTF
cdr3_nt: TGTGCCAGCAGCCAGGGGCCACTCACTGGCTACACCTTC

j_call: TRBJ1-2
d_call: -
clone_size: few
v_call: TRBV13
cdr3_aa: CASSLHGGGYTF
cdr3_nt: TGTGCCAGCAGCTTACACGGGGGTGGCTACACCTTC

j_call: TRBJ2-7
d_call: -
clone_size: -
v_call: TRBV6-5
cdr3_aa: CASSISSYEQYF
cdr3_nt: TGTGCCAGCAGTATCAGCTCCTACGAGCAGTACTTC

j_call: TRBJ2-3
d_call: TRBD1
clone_size: -
v_call: TRBV29-1
cdr3_aa: CTSSGTGGADTQYF
cdr3_nt: TGCACCTCCTCCGGGACAGGGGGCGCAGATACGCAGTATTTT

j_call: TRBJ2-7
d_call: TRBD2
clone_size: -
v_call: TRBV14
cdr3_aa: CASSLLAGPLYEQYF
cdr3_nt: TGTGCCAGCAGCCTACTAGCGGGTCCACTCTACGAGCAGTACTTC

j_call: TRBJ2-5
d_call: TRBD2
clone_size: -
v_call: TRBV5-4
cdr3_aa: CASSGSGDEETQYF
cdr3_nt: TGTGCCAGCAGCGGTAGCGGGGACGAAGAGACCCAGTACTTC

j_call: TRBJ1-3
d_call: -
clone_size: -
v_call: TRBV7-6
cdr3_aa: CASSLAGRLSGNTIYF
cdr3_nt: TGTGCCAGCAGCTTAGCTGGGAGACTCTCTGGAAACACCATATATTTT

j_call: TRBJ2-1
d_call: TRBD2
clone_size: -
v_call: TRBV5-1
cdr3_aa: CASSPGLAGRNEQFF
cdr3_nt: TGCGCCAGCAGCCCGGGACTAGCGGGCCGCAATGAGCAGTTCTTC

j_call: TRBJ1-5
d_call: -
clone_size: -
v_call: TRBV10-1
cdr3_aa: CASSVWQVTNQPQHF
cdr3_nt: TGCGCCAGCAGTGTATGGCAGGTCACTAATCAGCCCCAGCATTTT

j_call: TRBJ2-1
d_call: TRBD2
clone_size: -
v_call: TRBV23-1
cdr3_aa: CASSQSIGTSGRWCELDNEQFF
cdr3_nt: TGCGCCAGCAGTCAATCGATCGGGACTAGCGGGAGATGGTGTGAGTTGGACAATGAGCAGTTCTTC

j_call: TRBJ1-5
d_call: TRBD1
clone_size: -
v_call: TRBV19
cdr3_aa: CASRRTGTGINQPQHF
cdr3_nt: TGTGCCAGTAGAAGAACCGGGACAGGAATTAATCAGCCCCAGCATTTT

j_call: TRBJ2-5
d_call: TRBD2
clone_size: -
v_call: TRBV7-2
cdr3_aa: CASSGTSGSPLGETQYF
cdr3_nt: TGTGCCAGCAGCGGGACTAGCGGGAGCCCCCTGGGGGAGACCCAGTACTTC

j_call: TRBJ2-1
d_call: -
clone_size: -
v_call: TRBV5-1
cdr3_aa: CASSFVPSGEQFF
cdr3_nt: TGCGCCAGCAGCTTCGTGCCTAGTGGGGAGCAGTTCTTC

j_call: TRBJ2-1
d_call: TRBD2
clone_size: -
v_call: TRBV5-1
cdr3_aa: CASSLAWTSGRLSSYNEQFF
cdr3_nt: TGCGCCAGCAGCTTGGCCTGGACTAGCGGGAGGTTAAGCTCCTACAATGAGCAGTTCTTC

j_call: TRBJ2-2
d_call: -
clone_size: -
v_call: TRBV7-2
cdr3_aa: CASSTDTGELFF
cdr3_nt: TGTGCCAGCAGCACAGACACCGGGGAGCTGTTTTTT

j_call: TRBJ2-4
d_call: -
clone_size: -
v_call: TRBV14
cdr3_aa: CASSQDGVRVQYF
cdr3_nt: TGTGCCAGCAGCCAAGACGGGGTTAGGGTTCAGTACTTC

j_call: TRBJ1-2
d_call: -
clone_size: -
v_call: TRBV30
cdr3_aa: CAWSVQAGNYGYTF
cdr3_nt: TGTGCCTGGAGTGTACAGGCAGGGAACTATGGCTACACCTTC

j_call: TRBJ2-1
d_call: TRBD2
clone_size: -
v_call: TRBV6-5
cdr3_aa: CASNPLAGGYNEQFF
cdr3_nt: TGTGCCAGCAACCCCCTAGCGGGCGGGTACAATGAGCAGTTCTTC

j_call: TRBJ1-2
d_call: -
clone_size: -
v_call: TRBV19
cdr3_aa: CASSQGLYGYTF
cdr3_nt: TGTGCCAGTAGCCAAGGACTCTATGGCTACACCTTC

j_call: TRBJ2-7
d_call: -
clone_size: -
v_call: TRBV6-5
cdr3_aa: CASSYSSGVYEQYF
cdr3_nt: TGTGCCAGCAGTTACTCCTCCGGAGTTTACGAGCAGTACTTC

j_call: TRBJ1-4
d_call: TRBD1
clone_size: -
v_call: TRBV14
cdr3_aa: CASSLTSGTAFEKLFF
cdr3_nt: TGTGCCAGCAGCCTCACCTCCGGGACAGCGTTTGAAAAACTGTTTTTT

j_call: TRBJ2-2
d_call: -
clone_size: -
v_call: TRBV5-6
cdr3_aa: CASSFPGVTGELFF
cdr3_nt: TGTGCCAGCAGCTTCCCCGGGGTTACCGGGGAGCTGTTTTTT

j_call: TRBJ2-5
d_call: -
clone_size: -
v_call: TRBV7-2
cdr3_aa: CASSLAGRGEQETQYF
cdr3_nt: TGTGCCAGCAGCTTAGCCGGCAGGGGGGAGCAAGAGACCCAGTACTTC

j_call: TRBJ2-6
d_call: -
clone_size: -
v_call: TRBV6-1
cdr3_aa: CASSEQNSGANVLTF
cdr3_nt: TGTGCCAGCAGTGAACAAAACTCTGGGGCCAACGTCCTGACTTTC

j_call: TRBJ2-7
d_call: TRBD2
clone_size: -
v_call: TRBV5-4
cdr3_aa: CASSARGLAADEQYF
cdr3_nt: TGTGCCAGCAGCGCTCGGGGACTAGCGGCAGACGAGCAGTACTTC

j_call: TRBJ1-6
d_call: -
clone_size: -
v_call: TRBV6-5
cdr3_aa: CASSYGGWDSPLHF
cdr3_nt: TGTGCCAGCAGTTACGGGGGGTGGGATTCACCCCTCCACTTT

j_call: TRBJ2-5
d_call: -
clone_size: -
v_call: TRBV7-2
cdr3_aa: CASSAGPEETQYF
cdr3_nt: TGTGCCAGCAGCGCGGGACCAGAAGAGACCCAGTACTTC

j_call: TRBJ2-5
d_call: -
clone_size: -
v_call: TRBV27
cdr3_aa: CASSFTSGGEETQYF
cdr3_nt: TGTGCCAGCAGTTTCACATCGGGGGGCGAAGAGACCCAGTACTTC

j_call: TRBJ1-2
d_call: -
clone_size: -
v_call: TRBV29-1
cdr3_aa: CSVTFNYGYTF
cdr3_nt: TGCAGCGTTACTTTTAACTATGGCTACACCTTC

j_call: TRBJ1-3
d_call: -
clone_size: -
v_call: TRBV5-4
cdr3_aa: CASSFAAAGGNTIYF
cdr3_nt: TGTGCCAGCAGCTTTGCGGCGGCGGGCGGAAACACCATATATTTT

j_call: TRBJ1-2
d_call: TRBD1
clone_size: -
v_call: TRBV4-3
cdr3_aa: CASSQVRQGNYGYTF
cdr3_nt: TGCGCCAGCAGCCAAGTAAGACAGGGGAACTATGGCTACACCTTC

j_call: TRBJ1-2
d_call: -
clone_size: -
v_call: TRBV7-9
cdr3_aa: CASSLDMYGYTF
cdr3_nt: TGTGCCAGCAGCTTAGATATGTATGGCTACACCTTC

j_call: TRBJ1-5
d_call: -
clone_size: -
v_call: TRBV19
cdr3_aa: CASSISDQPQHF
cdr3_nt: TGTGCCAGTAGTATCAGCGATCAGCCCCAGCATTTT

j_call: TRBJ2-1
d_call: TRBD2
clone_size: -
v_call: TRBV29-1
cdr3_aa: CSISGTSGFVNEQFF
cdr3_nt: TGCAGCATATCCGGGACTAGTGGGTTTGTGAATGAGCAGTTCTTC

j_call: TRBJ2-5
d_call: TRBD2
clone_size: -
v_call: TRBV5-6
cdr3_aa: CASSLTTSGKETQYF
cdr3_nt: TGTGCCAGCAGCTTGACGACTAGCGGGAAAGAGACCCAGTACTTC

j_call: TRBJ1-1
d_call: -
clone_size: once
v_call: TRBV5-1
cdr3_aa: CASSFRAEVNTEAFF
cdr3_nt: TGCGCCAGCAGCTTCAGGGCGGAAGTGAACACTGAAGCTTTCTTT

j_call: TRBJ1-5
d_call: TRBD1
clone_size: -
v_call: TRBV7-2
cdr3_aa: CASSLAAGGNQPQHF
cdr3_nt: TGTGCCAGCAGCTTAGCGGCAGGGGGGAATCAGCCCCAGCATTTT

j_call: TRBJ2-1
d_call: -
clone_size: -
v_call: TRBV7-9
cdr3_aa: CASSFNRDNYNEQFF
cdr3_nt: TGTGCCAGCAGCTTCAACCGGGACAACTACAATGAGCAGTTCTTC

j_call: TRBJ1-4
d_call: TRBD1
clone_size: few
v_call: TRBV7-9
cdr3_aa: CASSPGQGVSPNEKLFF
cdr3_nt: TGTGCCAGCAGCCCGGGACAGGGGGTATCACCTAATGAAAAACTGTTTTTT

j_call: TRBJ2-7
d_call: TRBD1
clone_size: few
v_call: TRBV5-6
cdr3_aa: CASSTGQGYYEQYF
cdr3_nt: TGTGCCAGCAGCACAGGACAGGGGTACTACGAGCAGTACTTC

j_call: TRBJ2-7
d_call: TRBD1
clone_size: few
v_call: TRBV18
cdr3_aa: CASSYRGNGFPYEQYF
cdr3_nt: TGTGCCAGCTCGTACAGGGGTAATGGCTTCCCCTACGAGCAGTACTTC

j_call: TRBJ2-3
d_call: TRBD1
clone_size: -
v_call: TRBV9
cdr3_aa: CASSATGTGAQYF
cdr3_nt: TGTGCCAGCAGCGCTACCGGGACAGGGGCCCAGTATTTT

j_call: TRBJ1-1
d_call: TRBD1
clone_size: -
v_call: TRBV14
cdr3_aa: CASSQGLRQGGTEAFF
cdr3_nt: TGTGCCAGCAGCCAAGGGTTAAGACAGGGGGGTACTGAAGCTTTCTTT

j_call: TRBJ2-1
d_call: TRBD2
clone_size: -
v_call: TRBV30
cdr3_aa: CASGLAGDHEQFF
cdr3_nt: TGTGCTTCGGGACTAGCGGGAGATCATGAGCAGTTCTTC

j_call: TRBJ1-3
d_call: -
clone_size: -
v_call: TRBV10-2
cdr3_aa: CASNEVNSGNTIYF
cdr3_nt: TGCGCCAGCAACGAGGTCAACTCTGGAAACACCATATATTTT

j_call: TRBJ2-2
d_call: TRBD2
clone_size: -
v_call: TRBV11-2
cdr3_aa: CASSPVAGAGELFF
cdr3_nt: TGTGCCAGCAGCCCAGTAGCGGGAGCCGGGGAGCTGTTTTTT

j_call: TRBJ2-1
d_call: TRBD1
clone_size: -
v_call: TRBV19
cdr3_aa: CASSKTGGGSYNEQFF
cdr3_nt: TGTGCCAGTAGTAAGACAGGGGGCGGGAGCTACAATGAGCAGTTCTTC

j_call: TRBJ2-2
d_call: -
clone_size: -
v_call: TRBV14
cdr3_aa: CASSQPVTGELFF
cdr3_nt: TGTGCCAGCAGCCAACCCGTGACCGGGGAGCTGTTTTTT

j_call: TRBJ1-1
d_call: TRBD1
clone_size: once
v_call: TRBV28
cdr3_aa: CASRTGVNTEAFF
cdr3_nt: TGTGCCAGCAGGACAGGGGTGAACACTGAAGCTTTCTTT

j_call: TRBJ2-3
d_call: TRBD1
clone_size: once
v_call: TRBV29-1
cdr3_aa: CSIRTGYTDTQYF
cdr3_nt: TGCAGCATACGGACAGGTTATACAGATACGCAGTATTTT

j_call: TRBJ2-1
d_call: TRBD2
clone_size: -
v_call: TRBV19
cdr3_aa: CASSIFLAGDILYNEQFF
cdr3_nt: TGTGCCAGTAGTATCTTTCTAGCGGGAGACATTCTCTACAATGAGCAGTTCTTC

j_call: TRBJ1-1
d_call: -
clone_size: -
v_call: TRBV19
cdr3_aa: CASSRRGLTEAFF
cdr3_nt: TGTGCCAGTAGTAGGCGGGGGCTAACTGAAGCTTTCTTT

j_call: TRBJ2-3
d_call: TRBD2
clone_size: -
v_call: TRBV5-4
cdr3_aa: CASSYGKREAYPSTDTQYF
cdr3_nt: TGTGCCAGCAGTTACGGGAAGCGGGAGGCCTATCCCAGTACAGATACGCAGTATTTT

j_call: TRBJ1-1
d_call: -
clone_size: -
v_call: TRBV18
cdr3_aa: CASSPGRQNTEAFF
cdr3_nt: TGTGCCAGCTCACCGGGCCGACAGAACACTGAAGCTTTCTTT

j_call: TRBJ2-1
d_call: -
clone_size: -
v_call: TRBV7-2
cdr3_aa: CASSLVEAVYNEQFF
cdr3_nt: TGTGCCAGCAGCTTAGTCGAGGCTGTCTACAATGAGCAGTTCTTC

j_call: TRBJ2-1
d_call: -
clone_size: -
v_call: TRBV7-7
cdr3_aa: CASSLAVSSYNEQFF
cdr3_nt: TGTGCCAGCAGCTTAGCGGTTAGCTCCTACAATGAGCAGTTCTTC

j_call: TRBJ1-4
d_call: TRBD1
clone_size: -
v_call: TRBV5-8
cdr3_aa: CASSLASTGVGKLFF
cdr3_nt: TGTGCCAGCAGCTTGGCTTCCACAGGGGTCGGAAAACTGTTTTTT

j_call: TRBJ2-7
d_call: TRBD1
clone_size: -
v_call: TRBV7-3
cdr3_aa: CASSVGQGAYEQYF
cdr3_nt: TGTGCCAGCAGCGTGGGACAGGGAGCCTACGAGCAGTACTTC